This T cell receptor (beta chain) originates from a study of blood T cell repertoires in COVID-19. This clone has more than one count but fewer than ten. The repertoire was sequenced with immunoSEQ multiplex PCR; TCRdb's copy has only in-frame clones and lacks some. The sample lists 15,000 to 20,000 clones; about 79% were seen once. Trimming took 0 bases from V and 1 from J, leaving 6 bases between them. CDR1 is SEHNR, CDR2 FQNEAQ, per germline (reference sequence). This CDR3 region has 14 residues. The chain is built from TRBV7-9 and TRBJ2-5; D is undetermined. This TCR was sampled from a human donor in a cohort sampled during active COVID-19. Material: peripheral blood. CDR3 nucleotides: TGTGCCAGCAGCTTAGCGTCGGGCCAAGAGACCCAGTACTTC. Amino acids: CASSLASGQETQYF.